The 17 T cell receptor beta chains given below trace back to one sample, sequenced in a study of cytomegalovirus exposure and HLA in healthy donors. The PCR made use of 60 Vbeta and 13 Jbeta primers. The repertoire was sequenced with immunoSEQ multiplex PCR; TCRdb's copy has only in-frame clones and lacks some. The table records tens of thousands of clones, roughly 78% of them present only once. Sequencing input: PBMCs. Source of these receptors: a man aged 40-49 years in good health and CMV-seronegative.

This chain joins TRBV6-6 and TRBJ1-5, with D unresolved. Germline assignment: CDR1 MNHNY and CDR2 SVGAGI (reference sequence). V was pared by 7 bases and J by 0 bases, with 13 bases between. The CDR3 sequence is 15 residues long. CDR3 residues: CASKVSANSNQPQHF. The CDR3 nucleotides are TGTGCCAGCAAAGTTTCAGCGAATAGCAATCAGCCCCAGCATTTT.

This clone was picked up one time. The CDR3 loop reads CASSADREETQYF. The CDR3 bases are TGTGCCAGTAGTGCGGACAGGGAAGAGACCCAGTACTTC. V and J are TRBV19 and TRBJ2-5; TRBD1 agrees at 8 bases. The germline CDR1 and CDR2 sequences are LNHDA and SQIVND (reference sequence). CDR3 size: 13 residues. V dropped 5 bases and J dropped 3; count of bases not matched to a gene: 2.

The rearrangement joins TRBV28 to TRBJ2-3; 8 nucleotides match TRBD1. Germline-derived CDR1 and CDR2 are MDHEN and SYDVKM. The CDR3 spans 16 residues. V was pared by 5 bases and J by 4 bases, with 11 bases of the junction left unmatched. CDR3: CASSARQGRLADTQYF. CDR3 sequence (DNA): TGTGCCAGCAGTGCCCGACAGGGGAGGTTGGCAGATACGCAGTATTTT. Filled out from reference TRBV28 and TRBJ2-3, the complete variable domain reads DVKVTQSSRYLVKRTGEKVFLECVQDMDHENMFWYRQDPGLGLRLIYFSYDVKMKEKGDIPEGYSVSREKKERFSLILESASTNQTSMYLCASSARQGRLADTQYFGPGTRLTVL.

The V gene is TRBV4-2, the J gene TRBJ1-1; D remains ambiguous. V was pared by 1 base and J by 1 base, with 10 bases between. Per germline, CDR1 LGHNA and CDR2 YNFKEQ. The CDR3 is 15 amino acids. Here the CDR3 reads CASSQVGQRNTEAFF. In DNA form, the CDR3 reads TGTGCCAGCAGCCAAGTGGGTCAGCGGAACACTGAAGCTTTCTTT.

The chain links TRBV18 to TRBJ2-7; TRBD2 aligns across 8 bases. The CDR3 spans 15 residues. V dropped 5 bases and J dropped 2; count of bases not matched to a gene: 8. Germline V gene sequence: CDR1 KGHSH, CDR2 LQKENI. The chain's CDR3 is CASSVRLAPAYEQYF. In DNA, the CDR3 is TGTGCCAGCTCAGTTCGACTAGCGCCGGCCTACGAGCAGTACTTC.

J is TRBJ2-7 and V is TRBV7-9; 7 bases agree with TRBD1. Germline V gives CDR1 SEHNR, CDR2 FQNEAQ (reference sequence). The junction had 10 bases not matched to a gene; V was cut back by 2 bases and J by 3 bases. This CDR3 comprises 16 residues. The CDR3 protein is CASSLRGQGVNYEQYF. The CDR3 DNA reads TGTGCCAGCAGCTTAAGGGGGCAGGGCGTAAACTACGAGCAGTACTTC.

In DNA form, the CDR3 reads TGTGCCAGCAGGAGGACAGGGTACTCCTACGAGCAGTACTTC. This encodes CASRRTGYSYEQYF. V and J are TRBV6-1 and TRBJ2-7; 8 bases align to TRBD1. The CDR3 totals 14 residues. The junction had 4 bases not matched to a gene; V was cut back by 6 bases and J by 0 bases. The germline gives CDR1 MNHNS, CDR2 SASEGT.

The chain couples TRBV5-1 to TRBJ1-3; 7 positions match TRBD1. J gave up 4 bases and V 5 bases, and 6 bases lay outside the gene matches. Germline CDR1 is SGHRS and CDR2 is YFSETQ. The CDR3 consists of 14 residues. CDR3 DNA: TGCGCCAGCAGTAGCTACAGGGGCGGAAACACCATATATTTT. This gives the protein CASSSYRGGNTIYF.

This chain uses TRBV11-2 with TRBJ1-4, with D possibly being TRBD1 (6 bases). Germline-derived CDR1 and CDR2 are SGHAT and FQNNGV. CDR3 length: 16 amino acids. The V end lost 2 bases, the J end lost 4 bases, and 14 bases lay between the germline ends. The CDR3 DNA is TGTGCCAGCAGCTTAACTGGGACACCTTATAATGAAAAACTGTTTTTT. Translating it yields CASSLTGTPYNEKLFF.

The rearrangement joins TRBV9 to TRBJ2-2; weak D call: TRBD2 (5 bases). The V end lost 4 bases, the J end lost 2 bases, and 15 bases lay between the germline ends. CDR3 length equals 16 residues. Germline-derived CDR1 and CDR2 are SGDLS and YYNGEE. The CDR3 loop reads CASSWGAADNTGELFF. The CDR3 nucleotides read TGTGCCAGCAGCTGGGGTGCAGCGGATAACACCGGGGAGCTGTTTTTT.

The chain combines TRBV4-1 with TRBJ1-2, with 7 bases lining up with TRBD1. The CDR3 is 15 amino acids. The V segment lost 4 bases and the J segment 8 bases; nucleotides outside the gene matches: 13. CDR1 and CDR2 from the germline V gene are MGHRA and YSYEKL. CDR3: CASSPPDREVLGYTF. Written as DNA, the CDR3 is TGCGCCAGCAGCCCCCCCGACAGGGAGGTATTAGGCTACACCTTC.

V is TRBV20-1 and J is TRBJ2-4; no clear D. This CDR3 spans 11 amino acids. From germline, CDR1 is DFQATT and CDR2 SNEGSKA (reference sequence). V lost 1 base and J 6 bases, leaving 4 bases between the germline ends. CDR3 sequence (DNA): TGCAGTGCTAGAGGACTAAACATTCAGTACTTC. It encodes CSARGLNIQYF.

The chain joins TRBV11-2 to TRBJ2-7, with TRBD1 as a possible D gene (6 bases). Germline V gene sequence: CDR1 SGHAT, CDR2 FQNNGV. This CDR3 comprises 14 residues. V lost 3 bases, J lost 4 bases, and 13 bases lay in between. The CDR3 bases are TGTGCCAGCAGCTTGGGTGGGGGCGGGTACGAGCAGTACTTC. This translates into CASSLGGGGYEQYF. The full variable domain, in which reference TRBV11-2 and TRBJ2-7 provide the parts outside the CDR3, is EAGVAQSPRYKIIEKRQSVAFWCNPISGHATLYWYQQILGQGPKLLIQFQNNGVVDDSQLPKDRFSAERLKGVDSTLKIQPAKLEDSAVYLCASSLGGGGYEQYFGPGTRLTVT.

J is TRBJ2-7 and V is TRBV5-4, with D possibly being TRBD1 (5 bases). Germline CDR1 reads SGHNT; CDR2 reads YYREEE (reference sequence). The germline V and J ends were trimmed by 0 bases and 6 bases, with 13 bases remaining between them. The CDR3 runs 14 residues. Here the CDR3 reads CASSLDRFLPEQYF. Here the CDR3 DNA reads TGTGCCAGCAGCTTGGACAGGTTCCTACCCGAGCAGTACTTC. The full variable domain, rest sourced from reference TRBV5-4 and TRBJ2-7, is ETGVTQSPTHLIKTRGQQVTLRCSSQSGHNTVSWYQQALGQGPQFIFQYYREEENGRGNFPPRFSGLQFPNYSSELNVNALELDDSALYLCASSLDRFLPEQYFGPGTRLTVT.

The chain couples TRBV4-1 to TRBJ2-7, with 9 bases aligning to TRBD1. Germline V lookup: CDR1 MGHRA, CDR2 YSYEKL. J lost 1 base, V lost 6 bases, and 7 bases had no gene match. This CDR3 contains 15 residues. The CDR3 reads CASRQDRGPSYEQYF. CDR3 in DNA: TGCGCCAGCAGGCAGGACAGGGGACCTTCCTACGAGCAGTACTTC.

With regard to this clone: The junction shows a germline mismatch at one end, possibly a read error. The V gene is TRBV7-9, the J gene TRBJ1-1; D remains unclear. The CDR3 sequence is 12 residues long. CDR1 and CDR2 from the germline V gene are SEHNR and FQNEAQ (reference sequence). DNA for the CDR3: TGTTCCAGCAGCTTATCTAGCCAGAAGGCTTTCTTT. Translated: CSSSLSSQKAFF.

The V call is TRBV5-4, the J call TRBJ2-2, with TRBD2 matching over 11 bases. CDR1 is SGHNT and CDR2 is YYREEE in the germline V gene (reference sequence). CDR3 length: 17 amino acids. J was trimmed by 7 bases and V by 4 bases; bases with no gene match: 12. This chain's CDR3 is CASSLGTSGRRVGELFF. The CDR3 DNA sequence: TGTGCCAGCAGCCTTGGCACTAGCGGGAGACGGGTCGGGGAGCTGTTTTTT. The variable domain in full, with the rest retrieved from reference TRBV5-4 and TRBJ2-2, is ETGVTQSPTHLIKTRGQQVTLRCSSQSGHNTVSWYQQALGQGPQFIFQYYREEENGRGNFPPRFSGLQFPNYSSELNVNALELDDSALYLCASSLGTSGRRVGELFFGEGSRLTVL.